Following are 15 T cell receptor beta chains from one sample sequenced in a study of shared clonotypes between healthy human individuals (TCRdb year 2020). To prepare the library, the immunoSEQ multiplex PCR assay was applied. TCRdb took this table from immuneACCESS and kept in-frame rearrangements with V and J called. Such tables lack part of the clones; where checked against another copy, unresolved V genes explain under half of the gap, and the rest is unexplained. The sample has millions of clones on record, about 95% of them singletons. The top ten constitute 0.85% to 1.3% of the sample. CD8 naive samples consisted of CD45RO-negative cells that were positively selected for CCR7, yielding a CD45RA+CCR7+ population without TemRA cells. Sequencing was performed on naive CD8+ T cells sorted from blood. Read against the paper, the sample's cell subset or site label means: CD45RA+CCR7+. These receptors were obtained from a man aged 18 to 30 in good health.

About this clone: Other nucleotide sequences from this sample produce the same CDR3. J is TRBJ2-5 and V is TRBV28; D may be TRBD2 (5 bases). This CDR3 has 13 residues. CDR1 is MDHEN, CDR2 SYDVKM, per germline. The V and J ends lost 3 bases and 1 base respectively, with 6 bases between them. The CDR3 nucleotides read TGTGCCAGCAGTTTTCGGGGCCAAGAGACCCAGTACTTC. Its protein product is CASSFRGQETQYF.

This clone was picked up one time. The J gene is TRBJ2-6, the V gene TRBV7-9; D may be TRBD1 (5 bases). The ends were cut back, 5 bases at V and 0 bases at J, with 17 bases in the middle. Per germline, CDR1 SEHNR and CDR2 FQNEAQ (reference sequence). This CDR3 comprises 18 residues. This chain's CDR3 is CASSPPVGQGSGANVLTF. Here the CDR3 DNA reads TGTGCCAGCAGCCCTCCCGTTGGTCAGGGCTCTGGGGCCAACGTCCTGACTTTC.

In the case of this clone: The same CDR3 arises from other DNA sequences in this sample as well. The rearrangement uses TRBV5-1 and TRBJ2-1; 9 positions agree with TRBD2. The CDR3 is 16 amino acids. The trim removed 0 bases at V and 4 bases at J, leaving 5 bases unmatched. Germline loops: CDR1 SGHRS, CDR2 YFSETQ. The CDR3 reads CASSLEAGGPYNEQFF. CDR3 coding DNA: TGCGCCAGCAGCTTGGAGGCGGGAGGGCCATACAATGAGCAGTTCTTC.

V usage is TRBV11-2 and J usage is TRBJ2-7, with D unclear. Deletions cut 5 bases from V and 0 bases from J, with 11 bases between. Germline assignment: CDR1 SGHAT and CDR2 FQNNGV. There are 14 residues in the CDR3. In DNA, the CDR3 is TGTGCCAGCAGCCCGATACAGAACTCCTACGAGCAGTACTTC. Amino acids: CASSPIQNSYEQYF.

This clone appeared a single time. V and J are TRBV6-5 and TRBJ2-5; the match to TRBD1 covers 8 bases. CDR1 and CDR2 from the germline V gene are MNHEY and SVGAGI. CDR3 size: 13 residues. The V segment lost 6 bases and the J segment 6 bases; nucleotides outside the gene matches: 6. CDR3 region: CASSKDRGKTQYF. The DNA of the CDR3 is TGTGCCAGCAGCAAAGACAGGGGAAAGACCCAGTACTTC.

The chain combines TRBV16 with TRBJ2-3; 7 positions agree with TRBD2. CDR3 length: 13 amino acids. Germline V gene sequence: CDR1 KGHSY, CDR2 FQNENV. V was clipped by 10 bases and J by 6 bases; unmatched bases: 10. The CDR3 region has the DNA TGTGCCACCCGGAGGGAGGGTCGCGATACGCAGTATTTT. Its protein is CATRREGRDTQYF. Full variable domain (remainder filled in from reference TRBV16 and TRBJ2-3): GEEVAQTPKHLVRGEGQKAKLYCAPIKGHSYVFWYQQVLKNEFKFLISFQNENVFDETGMPKERFSAKCLPNSPCSLEIQATKLEDSAVYFCATRREGRDTQYFGPGTRLTVL.

This chain joins TRBV27 and TRBJ2-7; 11 bases line up with TRBD1. Germline lookup yields CDR1 MNHEY and CDR2 SMNVEV (reference sequence). The CDR3 has 17 residues. V was clipped by 5 bases and J by 0 bases; unmatched bases: 9. The CDR3 reads CASSHQGQGASSYEQYF. The DNA of the CDR3 is TGTGCCAGCAGTCACCAAGGACAGGGGGCTTCCTCCTACGAGCAGTACTTC.

The CDR3 region has the DNA TGTGCCAGCAGCTTGGTGGACAGGAGCTCCTACGAGCAGTACTTC. This translates into CASSLVDRSSYEQYF. The chain links TRBV5-8 to TRBJ2-7; 7 bases match TRBD1. The V gene's germline CDR1 is SGHTS and CDR2 YDEGEE. Trimming took 0 bases from V and 0 from J; bases not matched to a gene: 3. There are 15 residues in the CDR3.

This chain uses TRBV11-1 with TRBJ2-7, with D tentatively TRBD2 (6 bases). Germline assignment: CDR1 SGHAT and CDR2 FQDESV (reference sequence). The V end lost 0 bases, the J end lost 3 bases, and 6 bases lay between the germline ends. The length of the CDR3 is 13 residues. CDR3 DNA: TGTGCCAGCAGCTTAGCGCGGGACTACGAGCAGTACTTC. Translation: CASSLARDYEQYF. Drawing the rest from reference TRBV11-1 and TRBJ2-7, the complete variable domain is EAEVAQSPRYKITEKSQAVAFWCDPISGHATLYWYRQILGQGPELLVQFQDESVVDDSQLPKDRFSAERLKGVDSTLKIQPAELGDSAMYLCASSLARDYEQYFGPGTRLTVT.

Here the CDR3 reads CATRGSRGGQHYEQYF. The CDR3 DNA sequence: TGTGCCACCAGGGGGTCTCGGGGGGGACAACACTACGAGCAGTACTTC. The chain uses TRBV6-6 and TRBJ2-7; tentatively, D is TRBD2 (8 bases). Looked up from germline, CDR1 is MNHNY and CDR2 is SVGAGI (reference sequence). The V gene lost 10 bases and the J gene lost 3 bases, with 25 bases spanning the gap. CDR3 length: 16 amino acids.

The V call is TRBV7-9, the J call TRBJ2-1; no clear D. Germline CDR1 and CDR2: SEHNR and FQNEAQ (reference sequence). The CDR3 is made up of 13 amino acids. V was trimmed by 5 bases and J by 8 bases, leaving 13 bases between them. CDR3 sequence reads: CASSPRASDEQFF. CDR3 coding DNA: TGTGCCAGCAGCCCCCGAGCAAGCGATGAGCAGTTCTTC. The whole variable domain, filled in from reference TRBV7-9 and TRBJ2-1, reads DTGVSQNPRHKITKRGQNVTFRCDPISEHNRLYWYRQTLGQGPEFLTYFQNEAQLEKSRLLSDRFSAERPKGSFSTLEIQRTEQGDSAMYLCASSPRASDEQFFGPGTRLTVL.

The J gene is TRBJ2-2, the V gene TRBV7-9, with D possibly called TRBD1 or TRBD2 (5 bases each). Germline-derived CDR1 and CDR2 are SEHNR and FQNEAQ (reference sequence). The CDR3 is 15 amino acids. Trimming took off 4 bases at V and 6 bases at J, with 15 bases between the two ends. This CDR3 reads CASSSGAERPGELFF. The CDR3 nucleotides read TGTGCCAGCAGCTCTGGGGCAGAGCGGCCCGGGGAGCTGTTTTTT.

J is TRBJ2-7 and V is TRBV18, with D maybe TRBD1 (6 bases). Germline V CDR1 and CDR2: KGHSH, LQKENI. V dropped 2 bases and J dropped 3 bases, with 20 bases sitting between them. The CDR3 loop spans 17 amino acids. The CDR3 DNA follows: TGTGCCAGCTCACCAACCTTCGGGCAGGACAGAGACTACGAGCAGTACTTC. It yields the protein CASSPTFGQDRDYEQYF. Based on the CDR3 plus reference TRBV18 and TRBJ2-7, the full variable domain is NAGVMQNPRHLVRRRGQEARLRCSPMKGHSHVYWYRQLPEEGLKFMVYLQKENIIDESGMPKERFSAEFPKEGPSILRIQQVVRGDSAAYFCASSPTFGQDRDYEQYFGPGTRLTVT.

The V gene is TRBV29-1, the J gene TRBJ1-2; D gene unclear. In germline, CDR1 is SQVTM, CDR2 ANQGSEA. The CDR3 covers 11 residues. Between the trimmed V and J ends, which lost 3 bases and 1 base, there was a span of 3 bases. CDR3: CSVEYNYGYTF. CDR3 bases: TGCAGCGTTGAGTATAACTATGGCTACACCTTC.

This chain's CDR3 is CASSAEMNTEAFF. CDR3 sequence (DNA): TGTGCCAGTAGTGCAGAGATGAACACTGAAGCTTTCTTT. The J gene is TRBJ1-1, the V gene TRBV19; D unclear. The CDR3 is made up of 13 amino acids. Germline CDR1 LNHDA, CDR2 SQIVND (reference sequence). Trimming took 5 bases from V and 0 from J, leaving 7 bases between them.